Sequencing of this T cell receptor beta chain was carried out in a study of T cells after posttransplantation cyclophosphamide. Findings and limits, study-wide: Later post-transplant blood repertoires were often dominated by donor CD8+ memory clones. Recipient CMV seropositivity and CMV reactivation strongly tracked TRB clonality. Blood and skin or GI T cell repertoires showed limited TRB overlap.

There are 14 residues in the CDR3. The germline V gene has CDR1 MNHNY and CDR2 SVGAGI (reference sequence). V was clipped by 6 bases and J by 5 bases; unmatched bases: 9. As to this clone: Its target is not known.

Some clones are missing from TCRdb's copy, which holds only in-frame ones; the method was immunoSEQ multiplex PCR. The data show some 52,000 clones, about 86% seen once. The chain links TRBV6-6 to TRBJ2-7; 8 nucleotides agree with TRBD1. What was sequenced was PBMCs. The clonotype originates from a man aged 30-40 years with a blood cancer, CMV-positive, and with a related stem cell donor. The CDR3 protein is CASSPGTGRDEQYF. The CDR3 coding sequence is TGTGCCAGCAGCCCCGGGACAGGAAGGGACGAGCAGTACTTC.